These 7 T cell receptor beta chains share one sample of origin, sequenced in a study of blood T cell repertoires in COVID-19 (dated by TCRdb to 2019 to 2021). The method was the immunoSEQ multiplex PCR assay. TCRdb took this table from immuneACCESS and kept in-frame rearrangements with V and J called. Such tables lack part of the clones; where checked against another copy, unresolved V genes explain under half of the gap, and the rest is unexplained. Here the sample has 280,000 or so clones; approximately 85% occur a single time. More than 2% of the sample goes to the ten largest clones. The sample was PBMCs or T cells enriched from blood (not recorded which). Source of these receptors: a man aged 30-40 years who had recovered from COVID-19.

This clone was found once. DNA for the CDR3: TGTGCCAGCAGCCCGGCAGGGGGCCTGAACACTGAAGCTTTCTTT. Translating it yields CASSPAGGLNTEAFF. The chain uses TRBV5-6 and TRBJ1-1; 8 nucleotides align to TRBD1. CDR1 and CDR2 from the germline V gene are SGHDT and YYEEEE. The CDR3 runs 15 residues. V shed 4 bases and J 0 bases; nucleotides not matched to a gene: 5.

This sequence joins TRBV12-3 or TRBV12-4 and TRBJ1-2; D ambiguous. Trimming took off 6 bases at V and 2 bases at J, with 10 bases between the two ends. This CDR3 spans 13 amino acids. CDR3 bases: TGTGCCAGCAGCACCACACCGAACTATGGCTACACCTTC. It encodes CASSTTPNYGYTF.

The chain couples TRBV5-6 to TRBJ1-1; the D is unclear. Germline CDR1 and CDR2: SGHDT and YYEEEE. This CDR3 is built from 14 residues. The V and J ends lost 0 bases and 5 bases respectively, with 11 bases between them. CDR3 coding DNA: TGTGCCAGCAGCTTGGTACCAGGTAGGACTGAAGCTTTCTTT. Residues: CASSLVPGRTEAFF.

The genes are TRBV27 and TRBJ1-2; D may be TRBD1 (5 bases). Trimming took 5 bases from V and 2 from J, leaving 12 bases between them. The CDR3 length is 14 residues. Germline lookup yields CDR1 MNHEY and CDR2 SMNVEV (reference sequence). The CDR3 loop is CASSPGSGNYGYTF. Here the CDR3 DNA reads TGTGCCAGCAGTCCCGGTTCAGGGAACTATGGCTACACCTTC.

This chain links TRBV29-1 with TRBJ2-2; the match to TRBD1 covers 9 bases. The CDR3 length is 15 residues. V gave up 4 bases and J gave up 6 bases; unmatched junction bases: 9. Looked up from germline, CDR1 is SQVTM and CDR2 is ANQGSEA. The CDR3 sequence: CSVGGSQGAAGELFF. CDR3 sequence (DNA): TGCAGCGTTGGAGGGTCACAGGGGGCTGCCGGGGAGCTGTTTTTT.

The chain recombines TRBV5-5 with TRBJ1-1; D ambiguous. The V end was cut by 2 bases, the J end by 0 bases, with 17 bases between. The germline V gene has CDR1 SGHKS and CDR2 YYEKEE (reference sequence). The CDR3 length is 17 residues. Written as DNA, the CDR3 is TGTGCCAGCAGCTTCAGATTAACGGGGAGAATGAACACTGAAGCTTTCTTT. As protein: CASSFRLTGRMNTEAFF.

The chain has TRBV2 and TRBJ2-1; D is possibly TRBD1 (6 bases). CDR1 SNHLY and CDR2 FYNNEI come from the germline V gene. V lost 0 bases to trimming and J lost 1 base, with 7 bases between them. The CDR3 contains 15 residues. CDR3 protein: CASSEAQGSYNEQFF. In DNA form, the CDR3 reads TGTGCCAGCAGTGAAGCCCAGGGGTCCTACAATGAGCAGTTCTTC. Filled out from reference TRBV2 and TRBJ2-1, the complete variable domain reads EPEVTQTPSHQVTQMGQEVILRCVPISNHLYFYWYRQILGQKVEFLVSFYNNEISEKSEIFDDQFSVERPDGSNFTLKIRSTKLEDSAMYFCASSEAQGSYNEQFFGPGTRLTVL.